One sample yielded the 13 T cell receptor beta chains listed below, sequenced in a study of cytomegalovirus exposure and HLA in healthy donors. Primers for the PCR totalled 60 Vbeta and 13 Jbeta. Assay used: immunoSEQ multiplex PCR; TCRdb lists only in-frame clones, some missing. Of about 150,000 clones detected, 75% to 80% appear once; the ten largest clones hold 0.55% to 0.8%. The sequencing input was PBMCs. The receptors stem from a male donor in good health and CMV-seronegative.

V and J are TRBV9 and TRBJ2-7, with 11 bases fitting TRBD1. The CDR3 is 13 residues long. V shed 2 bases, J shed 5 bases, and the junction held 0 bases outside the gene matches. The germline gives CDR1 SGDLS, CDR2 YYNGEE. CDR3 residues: CASSVGQGDEQYF. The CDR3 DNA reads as TGTGCCAGCAGCGTGGGACAGGGGGACGAGCAGTACTTC.

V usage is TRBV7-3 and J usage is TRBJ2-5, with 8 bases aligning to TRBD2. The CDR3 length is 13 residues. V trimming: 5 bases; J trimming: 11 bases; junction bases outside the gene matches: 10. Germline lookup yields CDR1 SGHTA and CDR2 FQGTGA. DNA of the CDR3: TGTGCCAGCAGCCGGGGGGGGACCTCCGTGCAGTACTTC. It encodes CASSRGGTSVQYF. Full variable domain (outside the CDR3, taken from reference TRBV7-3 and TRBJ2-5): GAGVSQTPSNKVTEKGKYVELRCDPISGHTALYWYRQSLGQGPEFLIYFQGTGAADDSGLPNDRFFAVRPEGSVSTLKIQRTERGDSAVYLCASSRGGTSVQYFGPGTRLLVL.

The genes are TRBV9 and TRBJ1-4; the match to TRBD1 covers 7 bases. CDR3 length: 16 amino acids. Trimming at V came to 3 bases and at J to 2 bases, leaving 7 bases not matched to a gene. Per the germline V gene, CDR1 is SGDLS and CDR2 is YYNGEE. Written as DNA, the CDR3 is TGTGCCAGCAGCGCCCCAGGGGGTAACACTAATGAAAAACTGTTTTTT. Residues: CASSAPGGNTNEKLFF. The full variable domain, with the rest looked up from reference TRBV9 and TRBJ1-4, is DSGVTQTPKHLITATGQRVTLRCSPRSGDLSVYWYQQSLDQGLQFLIQYYNGEERAKGNILERFSAQQFPDLHSELNLSSLELGDSALYFCASSAPGGNTNEKLFFGSGTQLSVL.

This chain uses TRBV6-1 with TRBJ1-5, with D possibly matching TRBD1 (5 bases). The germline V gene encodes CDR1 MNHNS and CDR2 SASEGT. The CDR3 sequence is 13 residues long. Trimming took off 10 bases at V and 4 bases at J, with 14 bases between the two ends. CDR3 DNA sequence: TGTGCCACAGGCAGGGTGCGGAATCAGCCCCAGCATTTT. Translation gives CATGRVRNQPQHF.

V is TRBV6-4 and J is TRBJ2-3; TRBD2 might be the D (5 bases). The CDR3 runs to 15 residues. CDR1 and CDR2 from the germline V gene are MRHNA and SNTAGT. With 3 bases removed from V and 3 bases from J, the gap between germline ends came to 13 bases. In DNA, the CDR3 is TGTGCCAGCAGTGAAGAGGGAATCGCGACAGATACGCAGTATTTT. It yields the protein CASSEEGIATDTQYF.

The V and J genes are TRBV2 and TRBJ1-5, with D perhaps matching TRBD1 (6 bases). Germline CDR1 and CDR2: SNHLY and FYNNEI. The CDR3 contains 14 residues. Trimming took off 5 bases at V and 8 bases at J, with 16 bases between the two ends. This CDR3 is CASSKTGFREPQHF. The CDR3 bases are TGTGCCAGCAGTAAAACAGGGTTTAGGGAGCCCCAGCATTTT.

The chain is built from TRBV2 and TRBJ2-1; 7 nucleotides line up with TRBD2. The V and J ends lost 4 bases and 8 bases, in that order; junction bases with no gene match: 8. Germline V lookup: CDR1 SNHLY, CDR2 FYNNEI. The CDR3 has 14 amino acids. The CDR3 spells CASSVQTSLDEQFF. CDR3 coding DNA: TGTGCCAGCAGTGTACAGACTAGCTTGGATGAGCAGTTCTTC.

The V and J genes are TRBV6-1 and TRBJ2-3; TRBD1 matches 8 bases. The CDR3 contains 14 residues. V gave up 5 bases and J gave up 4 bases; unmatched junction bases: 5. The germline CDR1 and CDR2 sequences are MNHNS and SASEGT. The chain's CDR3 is CASSKKQGADTQYF. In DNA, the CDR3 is TGTGCCAGCAGTAAAAAACAGGGGGCAGATACGCAGTATTTT.

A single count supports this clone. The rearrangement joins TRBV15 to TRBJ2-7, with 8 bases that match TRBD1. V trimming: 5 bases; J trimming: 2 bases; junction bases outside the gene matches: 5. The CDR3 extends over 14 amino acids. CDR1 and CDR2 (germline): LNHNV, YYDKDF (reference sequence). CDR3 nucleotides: TGTGCCACCAGCTCGGACAGGGTAACCTACGAGCAGTACTTC. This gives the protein CATSSDRVTYEQYF. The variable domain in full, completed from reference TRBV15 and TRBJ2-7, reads DAMVIQNPRYQVTQFGKPVTLSCSQTLNHNVMYWYQQKSSQAPKLLFHYYDKDFNNEADTPDNFQSRRPNTSFCFLDIRSPGLGDTAMYLCATSSDRVTYEQYFGPGTRLTVT.

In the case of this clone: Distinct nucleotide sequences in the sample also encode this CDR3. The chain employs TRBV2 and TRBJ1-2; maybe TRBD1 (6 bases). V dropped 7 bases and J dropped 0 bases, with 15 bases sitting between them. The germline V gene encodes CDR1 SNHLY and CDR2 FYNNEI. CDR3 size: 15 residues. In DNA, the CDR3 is TGTGCCAGCACCTCGGACAGACTAACTAACTATGGCTACACCTTC. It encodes CASTSDRLTNYGYTF.

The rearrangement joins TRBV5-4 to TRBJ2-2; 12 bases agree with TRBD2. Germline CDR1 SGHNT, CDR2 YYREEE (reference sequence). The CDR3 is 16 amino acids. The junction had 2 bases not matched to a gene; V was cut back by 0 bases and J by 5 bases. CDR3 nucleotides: TGTGCCAGCAGCTTGGGCGGACTAGCGGGAACCGGGGAGCTGTTTTTT. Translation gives CASSLGGLAGTGELFF.

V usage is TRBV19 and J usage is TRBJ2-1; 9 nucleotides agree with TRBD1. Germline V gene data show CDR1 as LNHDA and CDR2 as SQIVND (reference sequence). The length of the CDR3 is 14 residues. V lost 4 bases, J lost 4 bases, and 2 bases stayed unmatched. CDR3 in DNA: TGTGCCAGTAGTAATGGACAGGGGTACAATGAGCAGTTCTTC. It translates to CASSNGQGYNEQFF.

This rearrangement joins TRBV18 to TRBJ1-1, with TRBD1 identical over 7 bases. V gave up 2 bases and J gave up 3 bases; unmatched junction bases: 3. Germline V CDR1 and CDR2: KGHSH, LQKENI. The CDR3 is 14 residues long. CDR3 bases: TGTGCCAGCTCACCAACCAGGGGGGACACTGAAGCTTTCTTT. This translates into CASSPTRGDTEAFF.